Included here is one T cell receptor beta chain sequence, with context. The CDR3 length is 14 residues. Trimming at V came to 2 bases and at J to 6 bases, leaving 6 bases not matched to a gene. Germline CDR1 is KGHSH and CDR2 is LQKENI. This specimen comes from a study of T cell changes during pregnancy in multiple sclerosis. Libraries were prepared by immunoSEQ multiplex PCR; TCRdb keeps only in-frame clonotypes and omits some of them. This sample yields almost 65,000 clones, of which 92% are seen a single time; 2.3% belongs to the top ten. The V call is TRBV18, the J call TRBJ1-1, with 7 bases identical to TRBD1. The sample was peripheral blood, taken in the first trimester of pregnancy. The source of this sequence is a female donor with multiple sclerosis, enrolled in a pregnancy study. The CDR3 region is CASSPGRGRSEAFF. As DNA, the CDR3 is TGTGCCAGCTCACCAGGCAGGGGGAGGTCTGAAGCTTTCTTT. Filled out from reference TRBV18 and TRBJ1-1, the complete variable domain reads NAGVMQNPRHLVRRRGQEARLRCSPMKGHSHVYWYRQLPEEGLKFMVYLQKENIIDESGMPKERFSAEFPKEGPSILRIQQVVRGDSAAYFCASSPGRGRSEAFFGQGTRLTVV.